This T cell receptor (beta chain) was found in a study of OX40 agonist ivuxolimab in advanced cancers. The wider study: Ivuxolimab is an agonistic anti-OX40 (CD134) antibody, and patients were treated with it. Every 2 weeks, patients received ivuxolimab intravenously, dosed at 0.01 to 10 mg/kg. A mean age of roughly 60 years, range about 20 to 85, was recorded, and roughly 80% were male. Study conclusions and caveats: Dosing at 0.1 to 3.0 mg/kg was accompanied by clonal expansion of CD4+ and CD8+ blood T cells by week 6.

Concerning this clone itself: What it binds is unknown.

Some clones are missing from TCRdb's copy, which holds only in-frame ones; the method was immunoSEQ multiplex PCR. Found here are 77,000 or so clones, approximately 85% of them singletons; the top ten hold 2% to 2.5%. The ends were cut back, 0 bases at V and 4 bases at J, with 10 bases in the middle. CDR1 is SGHDT and CDR2 is YYEEEE in the germline V gene. CDR3 length: 14 amino acids. The rearrangement joins TRBV5-6 to TRBJ1-1; D ambiguous. This clonotype was sampled from an adult with an advanced solid tumor such as melanoma, head and neck, liver or kidney cancer. This sample comprised CD4+ or CD8+ T cells sorted from blood, obtained in a trial of the OX40 agonist ivuxolimab. This CDR3 reads CASSLEPGSTEAFF. The CDR3 bases are TGTGCCAGCAGCTTGGAGCCGGGGTCCACTGAAGCTTTCTTT.